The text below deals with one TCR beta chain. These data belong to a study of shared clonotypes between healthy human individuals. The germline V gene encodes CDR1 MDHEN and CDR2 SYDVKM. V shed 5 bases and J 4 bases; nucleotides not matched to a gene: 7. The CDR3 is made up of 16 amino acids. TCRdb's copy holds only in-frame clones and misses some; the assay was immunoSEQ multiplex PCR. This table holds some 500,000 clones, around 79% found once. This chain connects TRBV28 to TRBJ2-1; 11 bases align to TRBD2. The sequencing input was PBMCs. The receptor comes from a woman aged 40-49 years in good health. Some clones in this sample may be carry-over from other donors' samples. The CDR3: CASSPLAGGSYNEQFF. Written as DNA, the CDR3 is TGTGCCAGCAGTCCTCTAGCGGGAGGAAGTTACAATGAGCAGTTCTTC.